Listed below are T cell receptor beta chains from one sample, sequenced in a study of early T cells in non-severe SARS-CoV-2 infection. TCRdb called the 5' RACE reads again in MiXCR, with one record for every CDR3 protein. The sample yields about 76,000 distinct CDR3 sequences, around 10% seen once. The specimen sequenced was whole blood. All receptors derive from an adult who was a healthcare worker with PCR-confirmed SARS-CoV-2 infection or an uninfected control (not recorded which). CDR3s include the opening cysteine and the closing phenylalanine or tryptophan. A D gene is named only where the DNA matches it firmly. Some rows have no size entry. The others give once, few or many, or a class for an expanded clone.

j_call: TRBJ2-5
clone_size: many
d_call: NA
v_call: TRBV6-5
cdr3_aa: CASSLPGTETQYF
cdr3_nt: TGTGCCAGCAGCCTCCCGGGGACAGAGACCCAGTACTTC

j_call: TRBJ2-1
clone_size: NA
d_call: NA
v_call: TRBV6-1
cdr3_aa: CASEGTFSYNEQFF
cdr3_nt: TGTGCCAGCGAAGGGACATTTTCCTACAATGAGCAGTTCTTC

j_call: TRBJ2-7
clone_size: few
d_call: NA
v_call: TRBV13
cdr3_aa: CASSSTDSADYEQYF
cdr3_nt: TGTGCCAGCAGCTCTACGGACAGCGCCGACTACGAGCAGTACTTC

j_call: TRBJ2-5
clone_size: few
d_call: NA
v_call: TRBV29-1
cdr3_aa: CSVAQGQETQYF
cdr3_nt: TGCAGCGTTGCTCAGGGACAAGAGACCCAGTACTTC

j_call: TRBJ1-4
clone_size: many
d_call: NA
v_call: TRBV11-2
cdr3_aa: CASSRKDVSNEKLFF
cdr3_nt: TGTGCCAGCAGCCGCAAGGACGTTTCTAATGAAAAACTGTTTTTT

j_call: TRBJ2-1
clone_size: many
d_call: TRBD2
v_call: TRBV4-3
cdr3_aa: CASSQDWRGGYNEQFF
cdr3_nt: TGCGCCAGCAGCCAAGATTGGCGGGGGGGCTACAATGAGCAGTTCTTC

j_call: TRBJ2-7
clone_size: few
d_call: TRBD1
v_call: TRBV29-1
cdr3_aa: CSAGQGISYEQYF
cdr3_nt: TGCAGCGCCGGACAGGGGATCTCCTACGAGCAGTACTTC

j_call: TRBJ2-1
clone_size: few
d_call: TRBD1
v_call: TRBV6-2/TRBV6-3
cdr3_aa: CASSAGGIEQFF
cdr3_nt: TGTGCCAGCTCGGCAGGGGGCATTGAGCAGTTCTTC

j_call: TRBJ1-2
clone_size: few
d_call: NA
v_call: TRBV29-1
cdr3_aa: CSVSDDNYGYTF
cdr3_nt: TGCAGCGTTTCGGACGATAACTATGGCTACACCTTC

j_call: TRBJ2-7
clone_size: few
d_call: NA
v_call: TRBV19
cdr3_aa: CASSVDRAYEQYF
cdr3_nt: TGTGCCAGTAGTGTGGACAGAGCCTACGAGCAGTACTTC

j_call: TRBJ1-2
clone_size: many
d_call: NA
v_call: TRBV5-6
cdr3_aa: CASTFSPGHSFTF
cdr3_nt: TGTGCCAGCACCTTTTCTCCGGGACACTCGTTCACCTTC

j_call: TRBJ1-6
clone_size: few
d_call: NA
v_call: TRBV14
cdr3_aa: CASSRQASPLHF
cdr3_nt: TGTGCCAGCAGCCGACAGGCATCACCCCTCCACTTT

j_call: TRBJ2-5
clone_size: NA
d_call: NA
v_call: TRBV9
cdr3_aa: CASSVDASTETQYF
cdr3_nt: TGTGCCAGCAGCGTAGATGCCTCTACAGAGACCCAGTACTTC

j_call: TRBJ2-1
clone_size: many
d_call: NA
v_call: TRBV7-6
cdr3_aa: CASSLEGSSYNEQFF
cdr3_nt: TGTGCCAGCAGCTTAGAGGGGAGCTCCTACAATGAGCAGTTCTTC

j_call: TRBJ2-5
clone_size: many
d_call: NA
v_call: TRBV11-3
cdr3_aa: CASSTRHLGGETQYF
cdr3_nt: TGTGCCAGCAGCACCAGACACCTAGGGGGAGAGACCCAGTACTTC

j_call: TRBJ2-1
clone_size: NA
d_call: TRBD2
v_call: TRBV6-2/TRBV6-3
cdr3_aa: CASSYPSGGASEQFF
cdr3_nt: TGTGCCAGCAGTTATCCTAGCGGGGGGGCCTCTGAGCAGTTCTTC

j_call: TRBJ1-1
clone_size: few
d_call: NA
v_call: TRBV9
cdr3_aa: CASSVAGGVGTEAFF
cdr3_nt: TGTGCCAGCAGCGTAGCTGGCGGGGTGGGGACTGAAGCTTTCTTT

j_call: TRBJ2-7
clone_size: many
d_call: NA
v_call: TRBV4-1
cdr3_aa: CASSQPPGWGSNYEQYF
cdr3_nt: TGCGCCAGCAGCCAGCCTCCCGGTTGGGGGAGCAACTACGAGCAGTACTTC

j_call: TRBJ1-6
clone_size: NA
d_call: NA
v_call: TRBV20-1
cdr3_aa: CSAPGRGNSPLHF
cdr3_nt: TGCAGTGCACCGGGACGGGGTAATTCACCCCTCCACTTT

j_call: TRBJ1-5
clone_size: few
d_call: NA
v_call: TRBV27
cdr3_aa: CASSWWGREPQHF
cdr3_nt: TGTGCCAGCAGTTGGTGGGGACGTGAGCCCCAGCATTTT

j_call: TRBJ2-3
clone_size: few
d_call: NA
v_call: TRBV4-1
cdr3_aa: CASSNWGLDTQYF
cdr3_nt: TGCGCCAGCAGCAACTGGGGCCTAGATACGCAGTATTTT

j_call: TRBJ2-5
clone_size: many
d_call: NA
v_call: TRBV4-3
cdr3_aa: CASSQDWAGGQIQETQYF
cdr3_nt: TGCGCCAGCAGCCAAGATTGGGCGGGCGGCCAGATCCAAGAGACCCAGTACTTC

j_call: TRBJ1-5
clone_size: NA
d_call: NA
v_call: TRBV19
cdr3_aa: CASSITVNNQPQHF
cdr3_nt: TGTGCCAGTAGTATAACAGTCAACAATCAGCCCCAGCATTTT

j_call: TRBJ2-7
clone_size: NA
d_call: NA
v_call: TRBV5-1
cdr3_aa: CASSSLRDYEQYF
cdr3_nt: TGCGCCAGCAGCTCCTTACGGGACTACGAGCAGTACTTC

j_call: TRBJ2-1
clone_size: many
d_call: NA
v_call: TRBV3-1
cdr3_aa: CASTNLGGSYNEQFF
cdr3_nt: TGTGCCAGCACAAATCTTGGGGGCTCCTACAATGAGCAGTTCTTC

j_call: TRBJ1-5
clone_size: many
d_call: TRBD1
v_call: TRBV19
cdr3_aa: CASSIIGQGRNQPQHF
cdr3_nt: TGTGCCAGTAGTATAATAGGACAGGGGCGCAATCAGCCCCAGCATTTT

j_call: TRBJ1-6
clone_size: few
d_call: TRBD1
v_call: TRBV20-1
cdr3_aa: CSARDPQGANSPLHF
cdr3_nt: TGCAGTGCTAGAGATCCCCAGGGGGCTAATTCACCCCTCCACTTT

j_call: TRBJ1-2
clone_size: NA
d_call: NA
v_call: TRBV12-3/TRBV12-4
cdr3_aa: CASSPPTEIYGYTF
cdr3_nt: TGTGCCAGCAGTCCACCGACAGAGATCTATGGCTACACCTTC

j_call: TRBJ2-5
clone_size: NA
d_call: NA
v_call: TRBV5-1
cdr3_aa: CASTRGTQGIETQYF
cdr3_nt: TGCGCCAGCACCCGCGGCACTCAGGGGATTGAGACCCAGTACTTC

j_call: TRBJ2-4
clone_size: many
d_call: NA
v_call: TRBV18
cdr3_aa: CASSPPGQAKNIQYF
cdr3_nt: TGTGCCAGCTCACCACCAGGACAAGCCAAAAACATTCAGTACTTC

j_call: TRBJ2-5
clone_size: many
d_call: NA
v_call: TRBV14
cdr3_aa: CASNRGLRETQYF
cdr3_nt: TGTGCCAGCAACAGAGGGCTTCGAGAGACCCAGTACTTC

j_call: TRBJ1-1
clone_size: many
d_call: NA
v_call: TRBV6-5
cdr3_aa: CASRTSGTQTNTEAFF
cdr3_nt: TGTGCCAGCAGAACCTCCGGGACACAAACCAACACTGAAGCTTTCTTT

j_call: TRBJ1-2
clone_size: NA
d_call: TRBD1
v_call: TRBV20-1
cdr3_aa: CSARPRDRAAGYTF
cdr3_nt: TGCAGTGCTAGACCCCGGGACAGGGCAGCTGGCTACACCTTC

j_call: TRBJ2-3
clone_size: NA
d_call: TRBD2
v_call: TRBV19
cdr3_aa: CASSTRRPSGGFTDTQYF
cdr3_nt: TGTGCCAGTTCTACCCGCCGTCCCAGCGGGGGGTTCACAGATACGCAGTATTTT

j_call: TRBJ1-2
clone_size: many
d_call: NA
v_call: TRBV20-1
cdr3_aa: CSAAQTVGYGYTF
cdr3_nt: TGCAGTGCTGCCCAGACAGTGGGCTATGGCTACACCTTC

j_call: TRBJ1-3
clone_size: few
d_call: NA
v_call: TRBV11-2
cdr3_aa: CASSGGNTIYF
cdr3_nt: TGTGCCAGCAGCGGTGGAAACACCATATATTTT

j_call: TRBJ2-1
clone_size: few
d_call: NA
v_call: TRBV5-6
cdr3_aa: CASSLVSLSYNEQFF
cdr3_nt: TGTGCCAGCAGCTTAGTCAGCCTCTCCTACAATGAGCAGTTCTTC

j_call: TRBJ2-5
clone_size: many
d_call: NA
v_call: TRBV6-1
cdr3_aa: CASSEAGRGHQETQYF
cdr3_nt: TGTGCCAGCAGTGAAGCTGGTAGGGGTCACCAAGAGACCCAGTACTTC

j_call: TRBJ2-3
clone_size: NA
d_call: TRBD2
v_call: TRBV20-1
cdr3_aa: CSAIRRLAGGRSTDTQYF
cdr3_nt: TGCAGTGCTATTCGGCGGCTAGCGGGGGGGCGAAGCACAGATACGCAGTATTTT

j_call: TRBJ2-3
clone_size: many
d_call: TRBD2
v_call: TRBV6-4
cdr3_aa: CASSVASGGSDTQYF
cdr3_nt: TGTGCCAGCAGTGTGGCTAGCGGGGGCTCAGATACGCAGTATTTT

j_call: TRBJ2-2
clone_size: NA
d_call: NA
v_call: TRBV7-7
cdr3_aa: CASSPRVGQSTGELFF
cdr3_nt: TGTGCTAGCAGCCCGCGGGTTGGACAATCCACCGGGGAGCTGTTTTTT

j_call: TRBJ2-4
clone_size: few
d_call: TRBD1
v_call: TRBV12-5
cdr3_aa: CASGPDRGVGIQYF
cdr3_nt: TGTGCTAGTGGCCCCGACAGGGGAGTTGGCATTCAGTACTTC

j_call: TRBJ1-4
clone_size: NA
d_call: NA
v_call: TRBV6-1
cdr3_aa: CAINLRQGEKLFF
cdr3_nt: TGTGCCATCAATCTACGGCAGGGTGAAAAACTGTTTTTT

j_call: TRBJ2-3
clone_size: few
d_call: NA
v_call: TRBV7-9
cdr3_aa: CASSPITSAGTQYF
cdr3_nt: TGTGCCAGCAGCCCAATAACCTCGGCCGGGACGCAGTATTTT

j_call: TRBJ1-1
clone_size: NA
d_call: NA
v_call: TRBV3-1
cdr3_aa: CASSRGAGVSFPEAFF
cdr3_nt: TGTGCCAGCAGCCGCGGGGCAGGGGTTTCGTTCCCTGAAGCTTTCTTT

j_call: TRBJ2-7
clone_size: NA
d_call: NA
v_call: TRBV11-2
cdr3_aa: CASSLDGPSYHEQYF
cdr3_nt: TGTGCCAGCAGCTTAGACGGACCATCTTATCACGAGCAGTACTTC

j_call: TRBJ1-1
clone_size: many
d_call: NA
v_call: TRBV11-2
cdr3_aa: CASSLRRTEAFF
cdr3_nt: TGTGCCAGCAGCTTGCGGAGGACTGAAGCTTTCTTT

j_call: TRBJ1-4
clone_size: NA
d_call: NA
v_call: TRBV7-2
cdr3_aa: CASSPLGAYNEKLFF
cdr3_nt: TGTGCCAGCAGCCCGCTGGGGGCCTATAATGAAAAACTGTTTTTT

j_call: TRBJ2-2
clone_size: many
d_call: TRBD2
v_call: TRBV12-3/TRBV12-4
cdr3_aa: CASSFAHTSGGNTGELFF
cdr3_nt: TGTGCCAGCAGTTTCGCCCATACTAGCGGGGGGAACACCGGGGAGCTGTTTTTT

j_call: TRBJ2-7
clone_size: few
d_call: NA
v_call: TRBV10-1
cdr3_aa: CASSADSGAYEQYF
cdr3_nt: TGCGCCAGCAGTGCGGACAGCGGGGCCTACGAGCAGTACTTC

j_call: TRBJ2-5
clone_size: NA
d_call: NA
v_call: TRBV7-2
cdr3_aa: CASSGMGTVQETQYF
cdr3_nt: TGTGCCAGCAGCGGGATGGGGACGGTCCAAGAGACCCAGTACTTC

j_call: TRBJ2-3
clone_size: NA
d_call: NA
v_call: TRBV29-1
cdr3_aa: CSVGADRTQYF
cdr3_nt: TGCAGCGTTGGAGCTGATCGTACGCAGTATTTT

j_call: TRBJ1-6
clone_size: NA
d_call: NA
v_call: TRBV5-1
cdr3_aa: CASSLLQTNSPLHF
cdr3_nt: TGCGCCAGCAGCTTGCTCCAAACGAATTCACCCCTCCACTTT

j_call: TRBJ2-1
clone_size: many
d_call: NA
v_call: TRBV18
cdr3_aa: CASSSRNFRSSYNEQFF
cdr3_nt: TGTGCCAGCTCATCCCGAAATTTCAGGTCCTCCTACAATGAGCAGTTCTTC

j_call: TRBJ1-1
clone_size: NA
d_call: NA
v_call: TRBV5-1
cdr3_aa: CASSSGPQNTEAFF
cdr3_nt: TGCGCCAGCAGCTCCGGTCCCCAGAACACTGAAGCTTTCTTT

j_call: TRBJ2-7
clone_size: NA
d_call: TRBD1
v_call: TRBV6-5
cdr3_aa: CASSSLRQGSPYEQYF
cdr3_nt: TGTGCCAGCAGTTCGCTACGACAGGGGTCCCCCTACGAGCAGTACTTC

j_call: TRBJ1-2
clone_size: NA
d_call: NA
v_call: TRBV3-1
cdr3_aa: CASSLYTEDGYTF
cdr3_nt: TGTGCCAGCAGCCTTTACACAGAAGATGGCTACACCTTC

j_call: TRBJ1-4
clone_size: many
d_call: NA
v_call: TRBV4-3
cdr3_aa: CASSPEPKGGTNEKLFF
cdr3_nt: TGCGCCAGCAGCCCTGAGCCGAAGGGGGGAACTAATGAAAAACTGTTTTTT

j_call: TRBJ2-2
clone_size: many
d_call: NA
v_call: TRBV20-1
cdr3_aa: CSATGTHNASLAYTGELFF
cdr3_nt: TGCAGTGCTACGGGGACCCATAACGCGAGTCTAGCATACACCGGGGAGCTGTTTTTT

j_call: TRBJ2-1
clone_size: few
d_call: TRBD2
v_call: TRBV6-2/TRBV6-3
cdr3_aa: CASNSGGQYNEQFF
cdr3_nt: TGTGCCAGCAATAGCGGGGGGCAGTACAATGAGCAGTTCTTC